The 10 T cell receptor beta chains listed next were all sequenced from one sample in a study of patients and donors after allogeneic stem cell transplantation. TCRdb used MiXCR to reprocess the RT-PCR reads, holding one entry per CDR3 protein. The sample has approximately 410,000 distinct CDR3 sequences, around 16% seen once. The specimen sequenced was blood, either unsorted or a sorted T cell fraction (not recorded which). The receptors come from a human donor who was either an allogeneic HSCT recipient or a stem cell or donor lymphocyte infusion donor (not recorded which). It is not recorded whose cells these are; they may come from a transplant donor.

Ten or more counts support this clonotype. The V call is TRBV29-1, the J call TRBJ1-1, with D possibly TRBD1 on 5 matching bases. Germline V gene lookup returns CDR1 SQVTM and CDR2 ANQGSEA. V was clipped by 1 base and J by 5 bases, with 17 bases between them. This CDR3 has 15 residues. CDR3: CSVEGISGKGTEAFF. Here the CDR3 DNA reads TGCAGCGTTGAAGGCATATCAGGGAAAGGAACTGAAGCTTTCTTT.

This clonotype was found a few times. This rearrangement joins TRBV19 to TRBJ1-1; D ambiguous. Trimming stripped 4 bases from V and 1 base from J, with 7 bases between. The CDR3 loop spans 13 amino acids. Germline assignment: CDR1 LNHDA and CDR2 SQIVND (reference sequence). CDR3 sequence (DNA): TGTGCCAGTAGTACCAGGTGGAACACTGAAGCTTTCTTT. This gives the protein CASSTRWNTEAFF.

This clonotype was seen a handful of times. The chain carries TRBV10-2 and TRBJ2-5; TRBD2 matches at 11 bases. This CDR3 has 15 residues. CDR1 and CDR2 from the germline V gene are WSHSY and SAAADI. Germline trimming cut 6 bases from V and 4 bases from J; bases unmatched to any gene: 7. CDR3: CASRIAGGPGETQYF. CDR3 DNA: TGCGCCAGCAGAATAGCGGGAGGGCCAGGAGAGACCCAGTACTTC.

The V and J genes are TRBV7-4 and TRBJ1-5; 8 bases match TRBD1. Trimming at V came to 0 bases and at J to 3 bases, leaving 1 base not matched to a gene. This CDR3 has 15 residues. Per germline, CDR1 SGHVT and CDR2 SQSDAQ. The CDR3 coding sequence is TGTGCCAGCAGCTTAGCGGGACAGGTCAATCAGCCCCAGCATTTT. It yields the protein CASSLAGQVNQPQHF.

This clonotype showed up just a few times. The chain uses TRBV11-2 and TRBJ2-7; 8 nucleotides match TRBD2. The trim removed 1 base at V and 1 base at J, leaving 6 bases unmatched. The CDR3 runs 16 residues. CDR1 is SGHAT, CDR2 FQNNGV, per germline. CDR3 DNA: TGTGCCAGCAGCTTAGGTATGATAGCGGGATCCTACGAGCAGTACTTC. It yields the protein CASSLGMIAGSYEQYF.

The table lists this clonotype with a few counts. In nucleotides, the CDR3 is TGCGCCAGCAGCCAAGATCGGGCGGGGTTCGCGAACACCGGGGAGCTGTTTTTT. Translated: CASSQDRAGFANTGELFF. The chain couples TRBV4-3 to TRBJ2-2; possible D gene TRBD2, 6 bases. The V end lost 0 bases, the J end lost 0 bases, and 14 bases lay between the germline ends. Germline-derived CDR1 and CDR2 are LGHNA and YSLEER. This CDR3 region has 18 residues.

Here the CDR3 DNA reads TGCAGCGTTGAACCGGGACAGGGGGCCGGAGCTTTCTTT. It codes for CSVEPGQGAGAFF. The chain joins TRBV29-1 to TRBJ1-1, with TRBD1 matching 12 bases. Germline V gene lookup returns CDR1 SQVTM and CDR2 ANQGSEA. This CDR3 is built from 13 residues. J lost 10 bases, V lost 2 bases, and 5 bases had no gene match.

The chain uses TRBV5-8 and TRBJ2-1, with TRBD2 matching 7 bases. J lost 2 bases, V lost 4 bases, and 6 bases had no gene match. CDR1 is SGHTS, CDR2 YDEGEE, per germline. This CDR3 region has 15 residues. CDR3 coding DNA: TGTGCCAGCAGCCTCGGGACTACCACCTACAATGAGCAGTTCTTC. This sequence encodes CASSLGTTTYNEQFF.

This clonotype was detected a few times. V is TRBV9 and J is TRBJ2-7, with TRBD1 identical over 8 bases. The CDR3 totals 15 residues. Germline assignment: CDR1 SGDLS and CDR2 YYNGEE. V trimming: 4 bases; J trimming: 2 bases; junction bases outside the gene matches: 8. CDR3 protein: CASSLRTGTAYEQYF. CDR3 nucleotide sequence: TGTGCCAGCAGCCTACGGACAGGGACCGCCTACGAGCAGTACTTC. Full variable domain (outside the CDR3, taken from reference TRBV9 and TRBJ2-7): DSGVTQTPKHLITATGQRVTLRCSPRSGDLSVYWYQQSLDQGLQFLIQYYNGEERAKGNILERFSAQQFPDLHSELNLSSLELGDSALYFCASSLRTGTAYEQYFGPGTRLTVT.

V is TRBV4-3 and J is TRBJ1-1; a possible D gene is TRBD1 (6 bases). Germline CDR1 and CDR2: LGHNA and YSLEER. With 4 bases removed from V and 1 base from J, the gap between germline ends came to 10 bases. CDR3 size: 14 residues. CDR3: CASSPGHWNTEAFF. In DNA, the CDR3 is TGCGCCAGCAGCCCGGGACACTGGAACACTGAAGCTTTCTTT.